Below, 8 T cell receptor beta chains from the same sample are listed, as sequenced in a study of metastatic and nonmetastatic thyroid tumors. Each patient went into thyroid surgery without having received any treatment. TCRdb reanalyzed the PCR reads via MiXCR. The table has tens of thousands of clones, roughly a sixth seen once. The sample was blood. These receptors all stem from a male donor with papillary thyroid cancer or a benign thyroid nodule (not recorded which). Some clones in this sample may be carry-over from other donors' samples.

This clone was observed many times. The rearrangement uses TRBV6-4 and TRBJ2-1; unclear D gene. The CDR3 has 13 residues. The V end was cut by 4 bases, the J end by 8 bases, with 12 bases between. CDR1 and CDR2 from the germline V gene are MRHNA and SNTAGT. The CDR3: CASSARLYDEQFF. DNA of the CDR3: TGTGCCAGCAGTGCGAGACTTTATGATGAGCAGTTCTTC.

This clone has a count of ten or more. The chain combines TRBV2 with TRBJ1-3; D may be TRBD1 (5 bases). V was trimmed by 2 bases and J by 3 bases, leaving 14 bases between them. Germline CDR1 SNHLY, CDR2 FYNNEI. The CDR3 extends over 16 amino acids. The CDR3 DNA is TGTGCCAGCAGTGAACCAGGGAAGGAGTTTGGAAACACCATATATTTT. Its protein product is CASSEPGKEFGNTIYF.

This clone came up many times. The CDR3 DNA follows: TGTGCCAGCAGCCCGTTCCGGGATACGCAGTATTTT. Protein: CASSPFRDTQYF. The chain recombines TRBV7-9 with TRBJ2-3; the D is unclear. The CDR3 extends over 12 amino acids. V was trimmed by 5 bases and J by 6 bases, leaving 9 bases between them. Germline CDR1 SEHNR, CDR2 FQNEAQ (reference sequence).

This clone was counted ten times or more. This chain links TRBV5-5 with TRBJ2-7; 7 nucleotides line up with TRBD1. V shed 5 bases and J 3 bases; nucleotides not matched to a gene: 8. CDR1 is SGHKS, CDR2 YYEKEE, per germline (reference sequence). This CDR3 has 14 residues. The CDR3 protein is CASRSGQTGYEQYF. CDR3 coding DNA: TGTGCCAGCAGGTCGGGACAGACTGGCTACGAGCAGTACTTC.

This clone was recorded many times. The sample contains more than one DNA sequence encoding this CDR3. This chain's CDR3 is CAWSGDSGPEAFF. CDR3 in DNA: TGTGCCTGGAGTGGGGACAGTGGTCCTGAAGCTTTCTTT. The V call is TRBV30, the J call TRBJ1-1; the match to TRBD1 covers 7 bases. CDR3 length equals 13 residues. With V trimmed by 1 base and J by 6 bases, 5 bases remained unmatched. Per the germline V gene, CDR1 is GTSNPN and CDR2 is SVGIG (reference sequence).

The chain joins TRBV28 to TRBJ2-5; 13 positions agree with TRBD2. The germline V gene has CDR1 MDHEN and CDR2 SYDVKM. The CDR3 runs to 16 residues. V trimming: 5 bases; J trimming: 14 bases; junction bases outside the gene matches: 17. DNA for the CDR3: TGTGCCAGCAGTACCGGGACTAGCGGGACCGAATTTGAAAGTTACTTC. Amino acid sequence: CASSTGTSGTEFESYF. The full variable domain, rest sourced from reference TRBV28 and TRBJ2-5, is DVKVTQSSRYLVKRTGEKVFLECVQDMDHENMFWYRQDPGLGLRLIYFSYDVKMKEKGDIPEGYSVSREKKERFSLILESASTNQTSMYLCASSTGTSGTEFESYFGPGTRLLVL.

In this sample, this clone turned up a few times. A junction boundary mismatches the germline segment, possibly from a read error. The chain links TRBV6-1 to TRBJ2-7; D ambiguous. CDR3 length equals 14 residues. Germline V gene lookup returns CDR1 MNHNS and CDR2 SASEGT. DNA for the CDR3: TGTGCCAGCAGTAAAGCATTAGGTTCCTACGAGCAGTACTTC. Residues: CASSKALGSYEQYF.

This clone was recorded many times. This rearrangement joins TRBV19 to TRBJ2-3; 9 bases fit TRBD2. The CDR3 is made up of 17 amino acids. Germline V gene sequence: CDR1 LNHDA, CDR2 SQIVND (reference sequence). V dropped 5 bases and J dropped 4; count of bases not matched to a gene: 13. Written as DNA, the CDR3 is TGTGCCAGTAGTCCCTTGTTGGGCGGGGGGGCCGCAGATACGCAGTATTTT. It codes for CASSPLLGGGAADTQYF.